The clone carrying this T cell receptor beta chain was picked up one time. TCRdb re-analysed the 5' RACE reads in MiXCR, keeping a single row per CDR3 protein. The repertoire includes around 490,000 distinct CDR3 sequences, approximately 20% of them detected once, and 0.4% to 0.6% sits in the top ten. This sample was taken from a study of identical twins. The germline V and J ends were trimmed by 0 bases and 10 bases, with 14 bases remaining between them. Per the germline V gene, CDR1 is MGHRA and CDR2 is YSYEKL. The length of the CDR3 is 14 residues. Another study also made use of these data, one on yellow fever vaccine responses in identical twins.

V gene TRBV4-1 combines with J gene TRBJ2-3; weak D call: TRBD1 (5 bases). Source material: CD4+ T cells sorted from blood. This receptor was taken from a young woman in good health. The CDR3 DNA reads TGCGCCAGCAGCCAAGATCCTGCCAAGGGGTCGCAGTATTTT. It is translated as CASSQDPAKGSQYF.